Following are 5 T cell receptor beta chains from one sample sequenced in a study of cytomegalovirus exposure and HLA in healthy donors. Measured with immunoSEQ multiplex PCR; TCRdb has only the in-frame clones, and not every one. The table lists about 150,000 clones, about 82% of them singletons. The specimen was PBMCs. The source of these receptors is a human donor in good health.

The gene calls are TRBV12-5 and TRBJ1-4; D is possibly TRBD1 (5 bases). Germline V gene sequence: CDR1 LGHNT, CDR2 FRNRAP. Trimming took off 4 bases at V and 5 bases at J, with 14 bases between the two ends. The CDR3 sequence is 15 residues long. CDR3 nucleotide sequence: TGTGCTAGTGGTTCAGGACAAGGATCGAATGAAAAACTGTTTTTT. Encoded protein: CASGSGQGSNEKLFF.

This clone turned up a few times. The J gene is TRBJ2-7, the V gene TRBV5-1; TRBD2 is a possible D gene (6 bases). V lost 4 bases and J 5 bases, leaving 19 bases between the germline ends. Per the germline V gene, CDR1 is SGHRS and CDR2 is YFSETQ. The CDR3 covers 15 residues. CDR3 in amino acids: CASSKGLPPRDEQYF. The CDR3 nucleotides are TGCGCCAGCAGCAAGGGACTTCCCCCGCGGGACGAGCAGTACTTC.

As DNA, the CDR3 is TGTGCTAGTGCTCCCTCCGCGGGGGGGTTTCTAGCGCTGTACAATGAGCAGTTCTTC. Protein product: CASAPSAGGFLALYNEQFF. The chain employs TRBV12-5 and TRBJ2-1, with 9 bases matching TRBD2. Germline lookup yields CDR1 LGHNT and CDR2 FRNRAP. V gave up 7 bases and J gave up 4 bases; unmatched junction bases: 20. This CDR3 spans 19 amino acids.

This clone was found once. CDR3 DNA sequence: TGTGCCAGCAGCCATCGACACCGACAGGGGGACCGTGAAAAACTGTTTTTT. Translated: CASSHRHRQGDREKLFF. J is TRBJ1-4 and V is TRBV14, with 9 bases that match TRBD1. From germline, CDR1 is SGHDN and CDR2 FVKESK. The CDR3 contains 17 residues. V lost 3 bases and J lost 7; bases outside the gene matches: 12.

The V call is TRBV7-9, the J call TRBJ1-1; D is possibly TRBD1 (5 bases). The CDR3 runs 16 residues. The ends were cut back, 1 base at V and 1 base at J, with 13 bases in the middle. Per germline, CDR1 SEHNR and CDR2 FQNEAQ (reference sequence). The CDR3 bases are TGTGCCAGCAGCTTAGTAGGCAGGGATTGGAACACTGAAGCTTTCTTT. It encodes CASSLVGRDWNTEAFF. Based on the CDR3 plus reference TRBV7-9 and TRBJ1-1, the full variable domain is DTGVSQNPRHKITKRGQNVTFRCDPISEHNRLYWYRQTLGQGPEFLTYFQNEAQLEKSRLLSDRFSAERPKGSFSTLEIQRTEQGDSAMYLCASSLVGRDWNTEAFFGQGTRLTVV.